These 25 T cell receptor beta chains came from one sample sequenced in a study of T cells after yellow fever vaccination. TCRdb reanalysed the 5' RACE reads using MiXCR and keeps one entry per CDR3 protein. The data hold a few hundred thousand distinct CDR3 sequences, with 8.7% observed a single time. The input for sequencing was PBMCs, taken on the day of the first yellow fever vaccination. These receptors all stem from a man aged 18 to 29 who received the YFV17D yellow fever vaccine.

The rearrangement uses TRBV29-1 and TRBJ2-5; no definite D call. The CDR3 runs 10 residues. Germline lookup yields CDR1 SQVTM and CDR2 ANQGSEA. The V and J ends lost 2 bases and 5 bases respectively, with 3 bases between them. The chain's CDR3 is CSVERETQYF. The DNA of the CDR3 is TGCAGCGTTGAAAGGGAGACCCAGTACTTC.

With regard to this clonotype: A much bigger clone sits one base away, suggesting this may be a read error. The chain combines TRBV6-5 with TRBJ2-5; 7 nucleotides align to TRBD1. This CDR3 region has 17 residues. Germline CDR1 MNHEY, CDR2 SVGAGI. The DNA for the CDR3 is TGTACCAGCAGTTACGTACGGCCGGGACAGAGGCTAGAGACCCAGTACTTC. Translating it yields CTSSYVRPGQRLETQYF.

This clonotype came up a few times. DNA of the CDR3: TGTGCCAGCAGTTACCGGACGGCTGACTATGGCTACACCTTC. Its protein is CASSYRTADYGYTF. The J gene is TRBJ1-2, the V gene TRBV6-5, with no clear D. Germline assignment: CDR1 MNHEY and CDR2 SVGAGI. This CDR3 has 14 residues. Trimming took 2 bases from V and 3 from J, leaving 10 bases between them.

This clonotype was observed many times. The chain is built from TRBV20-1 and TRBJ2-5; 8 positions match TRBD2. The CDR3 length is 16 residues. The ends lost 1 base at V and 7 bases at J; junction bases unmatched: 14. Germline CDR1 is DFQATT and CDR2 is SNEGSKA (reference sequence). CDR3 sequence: CSARAPTGGLVGTQYF. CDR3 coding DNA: TGCAGTGCTAGAGCCCCAACGGGGGGGCTGGTAGGGACCCAGTACTTC.

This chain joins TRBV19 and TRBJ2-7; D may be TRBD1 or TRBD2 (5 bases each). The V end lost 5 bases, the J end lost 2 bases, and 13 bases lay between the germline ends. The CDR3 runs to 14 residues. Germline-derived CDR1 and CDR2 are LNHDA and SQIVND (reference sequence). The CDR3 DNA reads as TGTGCCAGTAGTGAGGGGATTACGACCTACGAGCAGTACTTC. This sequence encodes CASSEGITTYEQYF. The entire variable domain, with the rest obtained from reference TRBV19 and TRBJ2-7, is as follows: DGGITQSPKYLFRKEGQNVTLSCEQNLNHDAMYWYRQDPGQGLRLIYYSQIVNDFQKGDIAEGYSVSREKKESFPLTVTSAQKNPTAFYLCASSEGITTYEQYFGPGTRLTVT.

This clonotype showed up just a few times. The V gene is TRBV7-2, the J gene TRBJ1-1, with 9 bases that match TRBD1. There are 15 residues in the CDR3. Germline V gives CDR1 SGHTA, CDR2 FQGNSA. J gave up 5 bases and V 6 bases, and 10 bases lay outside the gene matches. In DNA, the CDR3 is TGTGCCAGCAGACCAGGACAGGGGACGGGGACTGAAGCTTTCTTT. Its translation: CASRPGQGTGTEAFF.

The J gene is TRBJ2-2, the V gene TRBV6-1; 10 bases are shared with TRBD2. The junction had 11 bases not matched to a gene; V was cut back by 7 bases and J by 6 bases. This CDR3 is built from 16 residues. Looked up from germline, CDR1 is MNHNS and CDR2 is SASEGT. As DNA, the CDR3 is TGTGCCAGCACTCCAGCGGGGGGGCAGGAAGCCGGGGAGCTGTTTTTT. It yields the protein CASTPAGGQEAGELFF.

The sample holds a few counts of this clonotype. CDR3 in amino acids: CSARDPGRNQPQHF. In nucleotides, the CDR3 is TGCAGTGCTAGAGATCCCGGGAGGAATCAGCCCCAGCATTTT. This chain uses TRBV20-1 with TRBJ1-5, with no clear D. The V gene lost 0 bases and the J gene lost 4 bases, with 10 bases spanning the gap. This CDR3 is built from 14 residues. Germline CDR1 reads DFQATT; CDR2 reads SNEGSKA (reference sequence).

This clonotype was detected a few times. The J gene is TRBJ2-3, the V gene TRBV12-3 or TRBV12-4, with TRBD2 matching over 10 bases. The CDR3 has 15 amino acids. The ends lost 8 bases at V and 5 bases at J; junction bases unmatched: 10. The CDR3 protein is CASGLGAGGGDTQYF. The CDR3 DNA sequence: TGTGCCAGCGGCTTGGGAGCGGGGGGGGGAGATACGCAGTATTTT.

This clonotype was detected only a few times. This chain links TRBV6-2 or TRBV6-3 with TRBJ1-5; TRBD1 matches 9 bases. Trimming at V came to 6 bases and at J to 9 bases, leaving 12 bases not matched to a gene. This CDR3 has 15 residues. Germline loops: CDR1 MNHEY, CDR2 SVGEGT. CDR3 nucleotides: TGTGCCAGCAGCCATGGACAGGGGATTTGGAGGCCCCAGCATTTT. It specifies CASSHGQGIWRPQHF.

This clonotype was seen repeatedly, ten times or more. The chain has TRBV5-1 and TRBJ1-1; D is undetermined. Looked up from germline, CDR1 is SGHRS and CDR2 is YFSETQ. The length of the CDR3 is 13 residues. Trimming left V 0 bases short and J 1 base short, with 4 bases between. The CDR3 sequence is CASSLAGNTEAFF. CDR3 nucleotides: TGCGCCAGCAGCTTGGCAGGGAACACTGAAGCTTTCTTT.

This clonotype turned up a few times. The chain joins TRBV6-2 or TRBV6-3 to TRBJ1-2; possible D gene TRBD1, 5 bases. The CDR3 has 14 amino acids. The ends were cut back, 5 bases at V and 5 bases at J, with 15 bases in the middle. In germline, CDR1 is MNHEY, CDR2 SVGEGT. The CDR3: CASSKGQEGYGYTF. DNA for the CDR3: TGTGCCAGCAGTAAAGGACAAGAAGGATATGGCTACACCTTC.

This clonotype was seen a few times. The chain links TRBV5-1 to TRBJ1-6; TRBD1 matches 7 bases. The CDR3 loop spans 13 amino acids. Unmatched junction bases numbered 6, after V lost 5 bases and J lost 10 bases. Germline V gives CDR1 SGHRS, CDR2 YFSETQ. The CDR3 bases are TGCGCCAGCAGACAGGGGACCCTCTCACCCCTCCACTTT. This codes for CASRQGTLSPLHF.

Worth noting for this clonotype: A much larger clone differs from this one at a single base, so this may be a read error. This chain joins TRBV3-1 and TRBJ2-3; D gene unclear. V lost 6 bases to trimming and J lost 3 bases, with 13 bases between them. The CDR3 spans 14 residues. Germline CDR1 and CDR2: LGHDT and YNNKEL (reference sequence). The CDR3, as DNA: TGTGCCAGCAGTGTGGGGTTGAGAACAGATACGCAGTATTTT. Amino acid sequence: CASSVGLRTDTQYF.

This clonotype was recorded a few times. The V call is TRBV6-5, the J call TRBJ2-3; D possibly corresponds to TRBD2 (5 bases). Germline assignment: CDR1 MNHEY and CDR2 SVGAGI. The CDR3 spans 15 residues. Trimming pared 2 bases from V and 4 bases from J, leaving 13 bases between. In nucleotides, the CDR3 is TGTGCCAGCAGTTACGGGAGCCTGGCCGCAGATACGCAGTATTTT. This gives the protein CASSYGSLAADTQYF.

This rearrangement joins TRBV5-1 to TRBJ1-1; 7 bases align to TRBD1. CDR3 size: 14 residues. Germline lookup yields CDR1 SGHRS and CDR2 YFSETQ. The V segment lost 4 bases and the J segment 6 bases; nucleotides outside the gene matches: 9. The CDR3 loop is CASSRGQERSEAFF. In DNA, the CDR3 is TGCGCCAGCAGCAGAGGACAGGAGAGATCTGAAGCTTTCTTT.

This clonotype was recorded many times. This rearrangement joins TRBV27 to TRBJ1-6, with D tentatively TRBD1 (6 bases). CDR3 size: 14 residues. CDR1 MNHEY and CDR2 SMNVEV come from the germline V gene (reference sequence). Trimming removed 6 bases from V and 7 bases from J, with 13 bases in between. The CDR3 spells CASRTGGFNSPLHF. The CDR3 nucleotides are TGTGCCAGCAGGACCGGGGGCTTCAATTCACCCCTCCACTTT.

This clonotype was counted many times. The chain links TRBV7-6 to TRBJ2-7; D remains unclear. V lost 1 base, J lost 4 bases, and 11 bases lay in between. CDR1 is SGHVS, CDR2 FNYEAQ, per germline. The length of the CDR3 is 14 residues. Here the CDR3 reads CASSLDALSYEQYF. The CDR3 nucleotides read TGTGCCAGCAGCTTAGATGCGCTGTCTTACGAGCAGTACTTC.

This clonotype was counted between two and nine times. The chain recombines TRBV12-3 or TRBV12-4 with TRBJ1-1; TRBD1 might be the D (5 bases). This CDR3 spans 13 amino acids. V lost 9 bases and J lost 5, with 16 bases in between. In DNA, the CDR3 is TGTGCCAGTAAGATTTCGGGGGTGACTGAAGCTTTCTTT. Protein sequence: CASKISGVTEAFF.

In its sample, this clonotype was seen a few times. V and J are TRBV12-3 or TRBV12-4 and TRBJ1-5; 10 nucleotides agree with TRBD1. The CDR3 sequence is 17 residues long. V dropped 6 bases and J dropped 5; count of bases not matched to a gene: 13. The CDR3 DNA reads TGTGCCAGCAGACGACAGGGGGCCCGAACCTTGCATCAGCCCCAGCATTTT. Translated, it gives CASRRQGARTLHQPQHF.

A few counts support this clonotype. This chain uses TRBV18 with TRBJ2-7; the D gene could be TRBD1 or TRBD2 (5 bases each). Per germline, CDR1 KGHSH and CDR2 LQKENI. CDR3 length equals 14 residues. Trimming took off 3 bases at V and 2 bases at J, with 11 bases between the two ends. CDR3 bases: TGTGCCAGCTCACCTCGAGAGGGACCCTACGAGCAGTACTTC. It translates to CASSPREGPYEQYF.

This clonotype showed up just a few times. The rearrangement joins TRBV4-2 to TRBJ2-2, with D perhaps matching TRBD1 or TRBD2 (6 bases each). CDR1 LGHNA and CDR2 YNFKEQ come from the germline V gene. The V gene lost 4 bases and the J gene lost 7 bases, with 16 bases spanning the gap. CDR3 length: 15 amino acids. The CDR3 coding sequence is TGTGCCAGCAGCCCGCGGGACACCGCGGTCGGGGAGCTGTTTTTT. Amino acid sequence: CASSPRDTAVGELFF.

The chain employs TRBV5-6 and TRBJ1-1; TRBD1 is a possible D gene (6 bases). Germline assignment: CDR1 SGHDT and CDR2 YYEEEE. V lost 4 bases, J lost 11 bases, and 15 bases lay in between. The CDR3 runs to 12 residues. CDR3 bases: TGTGCCAGCAGCGGGGGACATTTTCGGGCTTTCTTT. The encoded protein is CASSGGHFRAFF.

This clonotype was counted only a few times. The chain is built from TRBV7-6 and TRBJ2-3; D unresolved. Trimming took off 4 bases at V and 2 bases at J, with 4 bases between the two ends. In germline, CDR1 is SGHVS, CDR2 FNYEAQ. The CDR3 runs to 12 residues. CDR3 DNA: TGTGCCAGCAGCTGGATCACAGATACGCAGTATTTT. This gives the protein CASSWITDTQYF. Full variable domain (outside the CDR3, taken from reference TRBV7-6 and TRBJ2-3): GAGVSQSPRYKVTKRGQDVALRCDPISGHVSLYWYRQALGQGPEFLTYFNYEAQQDKSGLPNDRFSAERPEGSISTLTIQRTEQRDSAMYRCASSWITDTQYFGPGTRLTVL.

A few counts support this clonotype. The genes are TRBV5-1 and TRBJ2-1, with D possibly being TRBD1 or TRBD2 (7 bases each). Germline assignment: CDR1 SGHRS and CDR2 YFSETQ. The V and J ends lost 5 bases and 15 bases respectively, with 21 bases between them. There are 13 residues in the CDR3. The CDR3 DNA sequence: TGCGCCAGCAGACCAGCCGACAGGGAGGGCCGGTTCTTC. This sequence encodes CASRPADREGRFF. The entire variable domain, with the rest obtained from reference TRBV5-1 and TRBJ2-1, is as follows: KAGVTQTPRYLIKTRGQQVTLSCSPISGHRSVSWYQQTPGQGLQFLFEYFSETQRNKGNFPGRFSGRQFSNSRSEMNVSTLELGDSALYLCASRPADREGRFFGPGTRLTVL.